Below, 23 T cell receptor beta chains from the same sample are listed, as sequenced in a study of cytomegalovirus exposure and HLA in healthy donors. The study ran its PCR with 60 Vbeta and 13 Jbeta primers. The protocol was immunoSEQ multiplex PCR, while the TCRdb copy is restricted to in-frame clones and leaves out a portion. The sample holds 100,000 to 150,000 clones, 81% seen once. The sequenced material came from PBMCs. These receptors were collected from a man aged 18-30 years in good health and CMV-seropositive.

CDR3 bases: TGTGCCAGCAGGCCCCAGGGGACCATGAACACTGAAGCTTTCTTT. Translating gives CASRPQGTMNTEAFF. The chain couples TRBV6-4 to TRBJ1-1; D is possibly TRBD1 (6 bases). V was shortened by 6 bases and J by 0 bases, with 14 bases between the two germline ends. The germline V gene encodes CDR1 MRHNA and CDR2 SNTAGT. The CDR3 totals 15 residues.

The chain recombines TRBV11-2 with TRBJ2-1, with a possible D match to TRBD1 (5 bases). The V end lost 1 base, the J end lost 7 bases, and 11 bases lay between the germline ends. The CDR3 contains 14 residues. Per the germline V gene, CDR1 is SGHAT and CDR2 is FQNNGV. The CDR3 is CASSLGTRANEQFF. CDR3 nucleotide sequence: TGTGCCAGCAGCTTAGGAACCAGGGCTAATGAGCAGTTCTTC.

This chain links TRBV7-6 with TRBJ2-3; TRBD2 matches at 7 bases. Germline V gene lookup returns CDR1 SGHVS and CDR2 FNYEAQ. Losses at the gene ends were 5 bases for V and 1 base for J; bases not matched to a gene: 15. The CDR3 runs 18 residues. CDR3 DNA sequence: TGTGCCAGCAGCATCCGGGGGGATTCAGGCTACGGCACAGATACGCAGTATTTT. Translated: CASSIRGDSGYGTDTQYF.

The rearrangement joins TRBV7-2 to TRBJ1-2, with TRBD1 matching over 8 bases. This CDR3 is 14 amino acids long. CDR1 is SGHTA, CDR2 FQGNSA, per germline. V was pared by 5 bases and J by 4 bases, with 6 bases of the junction left unmatched. The CDR3 spells CASSPTGTGYGYTF. The CDR3 bases are TGTGCCAGCAGCCCTACCGGGACAGGCTATGGCTACACCTTC.

This chain uses TRBV19 with TRBJ2-7; unclear D gene. The CDR3 runs to 13 residues. Germline V gene sequence: CDR1 LNHDA, CDR2 SQIVND (reference sequence). V shed 1 base and J shed 6 bases, with 10 bases lying between them. The CDR3 region is CASSIGADAEQYF. In DNA form, the CDR3 reads TGTGCCAGTAGTATAGGGGCAGACGCCGAGCAGTACTTC.

This clone was counted only a few times. This sequence joins TRBV2 and TRBJ2-2, with D perhaps TRBD1 (6 bases). The CDR3 loop spans 14 amino acids. V was cut by 5 bases and J by 5 bases, with 12 bases left in between. In germline, CDR1 is SNHLY, CDR2 FYNNEI. The CDR3 reads CASSPEGQTGELFF. CDR3 sequence (DNA): TGTGCCAGCAGTCCTGAAGGACAGACCGGGGAGCTGTTTTTT.

This clone has just one count. The chain joins TRBV9 to TRBJ2-5; TRBD2 is a possible D gene (5 bases). The CDR3 is made up of 14 amino acids. Germline V gene data show CDR1 as SGDLS and CDR2 as YYNGEE. V was trimmed by 4 bases and J by 2 bases, leaving 12 bases between them. The CDR3 is CASSRTSGQETQYF. As DNA, the CDR3 is TGTGCCAGCAGCCGAACAAGCGGACAAGAGACCCAGTACTTC. Complete variable domain (other parts from reference TRBV9 and TRBJ2-5): DSGVTQTPKHLITATGQRVTLRCSPRSGDLSVYWYQQSLDQGLQFLIQYYNGEERAKGNILERFSAQQFPDLHSELNLSSLELGDSALYFCASSRTSGQETQYFGPGTRLLVL.

The J gene is TRBJ1-1, the V gene TRBV11-2, with 7 bases fitting TRBD1. The trim removed 2 bases at V and 1 base at J, leaving 10 bases unmatched. The CDR3 totals 17 residues. Germline V gives CDR1 SGHAT, CDR2 FQNNGV. The CDR3 DNA follows: TGTGCCAGCAGCTTATATCCTCCGGGACAGAAGAACACTGAAGCTTTCTTT. Translation: CASSLYPPGQKNTEAFF.

This chain joins TRBV10-2 and TRBJ2-1; 7 nucleotides line up with TRBD2. Per the germline V gene, CDR1 is WSHSY and CDR2 is SAAADI. CDR3 size: 16 residues. The J segment lost 0 bases and the V segment lost 3 bases, leaving 5 bases of the junction unmatched. This CDR3 reads CASSDGLAASYNEQFF. Written as DNA, the CDR3 is TGCGCCAGCAGTGACGGCCTAGCGGCCTCCTACAATGAGCAGTTCTTC.

This clone has a single count. The V gene is TRBV27, the J gene TRBJ2-2; 7 bases agree with TRBD1. The CDR3 extends over 17 amino acids. V lost 5 bases and J lost 0; bases outside the gene matches: 9. The germline CDR1 and CDR2 sequences are MNHEY and SMNVEV (reference sequence). Here the CDR3 DNA reads TGTGCCAGCAGTCCGCTCCGGGACAGACCGAACACCGGGGAGCTGTTTTTT. It codes for CASSPLRDRPNTGELFF.

This clone was detected a few times. This chain links TRBV7-9 with TRBJ2-5; 7 bases are a match to TRBD2. Per the germline V gene, CDR1 is SEHNR and CDR2 is FQNEAQ (reference sequence). CDR3 size: 17 residues. Unmatched junction bases numbered 11, after V lost 1 base and J lost 3 bases. CDR3 sequence: CASSLGRSGGREETQYF. For the CDR3, the DNA is TGTGCCAGCAGCTTAGGGCGTAGCGGAGGGAGGGAAGAGACCCAGTACTTC.

V is TRBV5-1 and J is TRBJ2-3; 7 nucleotides align to TRBD1. The CDR3 covers 14 residues. The germline V gene has CDR1 SGHRS and CDR2 YFSETQ. J was trimmed by 0 bases and V by 3 bases; bases with no gene match: 1. Written as DNA, the CDR3 is TGCGCCAGCAGCTCGGGACAGAGCACAGATACGCAGTATTTT. It translates to CASSSGQSTDTQYF.

V usage is TRBV9 and J usage is TRBJ1-2, with D possibly TRBD1 on 5 matching bases. V was pared by 3 bases and J by 0 bases, with 9 bases between. There are 14 residues in the CDR3. Germline V gene lookup returns CDR1 SGDLS and CDR2 YYNGEE. CDR3 nucleotides: TGTGCCAGCAGCGCGAGACAGACTAACTATGGCTACACCTTC. This codes for CASSARQTNYGYTF.

The CDR3 DNA reads TGTGCCAGTAGCCGACAGGAGTCCAGCTCCTACGAGCAGTACTTC. Its protein is CASSRQESSSYEQYF. The chain joins TRBV19 to TRBJ2-7, with D possibly TRBD1 on 6 matching bases. Trimming stripped 6 bases from V and 0 bases from J, with 15 bases between. Germline CDR1 reads LNHDA; CDR2 reads SQIVND (reference sequence). The CDR3 totals 15 residues.

The V and J genes are TRBV6-1 and TRBJ1-4; no firm D call. This CDR3 has 14 amino acids. Germline CDR1 reads MNHNS; CDR2 reads SASEGT. V was cut by 2 bases and J by 9 bases, with 13 bases left in between. DNA for the CDR3: TGTGCCAGCAGTGAACCAGGACTTCCGAAAAAACTGTTTTTT. Amino acids: CASSEPGLPKKLFF.

This clone was recorded once. The chain couples TRBV27 to TRBJ2-6; unclear D gene. Between the trimmed V and J ends, which lost 6 bases and 1 base, there was a span of 13 bases. CDR1 MNHEY and CDR2 SMNVEV come from the germline V gene (reference sequence). The CDR3 has 16 amino acids. The CDR3 loop reads CASRRHILSGANVLTF. DNA for the CDR3: TGTGCCAGCAGGAGACACATCCTATCTGGGGCCAACGTCCTGACTTTC. The complete variable domain, with remaining parts taken from reference TRBV27 and TRBJ2-6, reads EAQVTQNPRYLITVTGKKLTVTCSQNMNHEYMSWYRQDPGLGLRQIYYSMNVEVTDKGDVPEGYKVSRKEKRNFPLILESPSPNQTSLYFCASRRHILSGANVLTFGAGSRLTVL.

A few counts support this clone. J is TRBJ1-5 and V is TRBV7-2; no clear D gene. Germline V gene lookup returns CDR1 SGHTA and CDR2 FQGNSA. Trimming took 5 bases from V and 0 from J, leaving 11 bases between them. The CDR3 runs to 15 residues. CDR3 residues: CASSADGLSNQPQHF. For the CDR3, the DNA is TGTGCCAGCAGCGCGGACGGACTTAGCAATCAGCCCCAGCATTTT.

The genes are TRBV5-6 and TRBJ2-2, with D hard to call. This CDR3 spans 12 amino acids. Deletions cut 0 bases from V and 6 bases from J, with 3 bases between. Per the germline V gene, CDR1 is SGHDT and CDR2 is YYEEEE. The CDR3 nucleotides read TGTGCCAGCAGCTTGGCCGCCGGGGAGCTGTTTTTT. It specifies CASSLAAGELFF.

V and J are TRBV7-2 and TRBJ2-1, with 12 bases identical to TRBD2. Looked up from germline, CDR1 is SGHTA and CDR2 is FQGNSA. The CDR3 covers 16 residues. V dropped 4 bases and J dropped 4; count of bases not matched to a gene: 5. The CDR3 sequence: CASSSSSGGAYNEQFF. DNA of the CDR3: TGTGCCAGCAGCTCCTCTAGCGGGGGGGCTTACAATGAGCAGTTCTTC.

This clone was seen a single time. The junction shows a germline mismatch at one end, possibly a read error. The V call is TRBV7-9, the J call TRBJ1-5; TRBD1 agrees at 12 bases. CDR3 length equals 17 residues. Germline CDR1 SEHNR, CDR2 FQNEAQ (reference sequence). CDR3 amino acids: CSSSPGTGGWSNQPQHF. CDR3 nucleotide sequence: TGTTCCAGCAGCCCCGGGACAGGGGGCTGGAGCAATCAGCCCCAGCATTTT. The full variable domain, rest sourced from reference TRBV7-9 and TRBJ1-5, is DTGVSQNPRHKITKRGQNVTFRCDPISEHNRLYWYRQTLGQGPEFLTYFQNEAQLEKSRLLSDRFSAERPKGSFSTLEIQRTEQGDSAMYLCSSSPGTGGWSNQPQHFGDGTRLSIL.

This chain links TRBV5-1 with TRBJ1-1, with 9 bases identical to TRBD1. The trim removed 1 base at V and 6 bases at J, leaving 4 bases unmatched. Germline lookup yields CDR1 SGHRS and CDR2 YFSETQ. CDR3 length equals 14 residues. The CDR3 reads CASSLPGQGAEAFF. CDR3 in DNA: TGCGCCAGCAGCTTGCCGGGACAGGGCGCTGAAGCTTTCTTT.

This clone was seen only a few times. The genes are TRBV19 and TRBJ2-5; 9 positions agree with TRBD1. The CDR3 runs to 14 residues. V dropped 8 bases and J dropped 3; count of bases not matched to a gene: 7. CDR1 and CDR2 (germline): LNHDA, SQIVND (reference sequence). The CDR3 bases are TGTGCCAGTGGGGGGGACAGGGCAAAAGAGACCCAGTACTTC. This translates into CASGGDRAKETQYF.

The chain recombines TRBV2 with TRBJ2-5, with 12 positions matching TRBD1. Germline CDR1 is SNHLY and CDR2 is FYNNEI. Trimming at V came to 6 bases and at J to 1 base, leaving 3 bases not matched to a gene. This CDR3 has 15 amino acids. The CDR3 DNA reads as TGTGCCAGCAGCCGGGACAGGGGGCTCCAAGAGACCCAGTACTTC. This encodes CASSRDRGLQETQYF.